This T cell receptor beta chain was found in a study of neoadjuvant anti-PD-1 for oral cavity cancer. Whole-study context: Before surgery, most patients got three to four biweekly 3 mg/kg nivolumab doses. Non-progressing patients received a fourth nivolumab dose near day 43, then surgery on days 50-56. Study conclusions and caveats: Non-responders to neoadjuvant nivolumab had significantly more clonal PBMC T cells than responders.

Regarding time point: after neoadjuvant nivolumab, at surgical resection. These newly diagnosed stage II-IVA oral cavity squamous cell carcinoma patients had no prior systemic or radiation treatment. From germline, CDR1 is SGHAT and CDR2 FQNNGV. V dropped 5 bases and J dropped 3 bases, with 20 bases sitting between them. The CDR3 is 17 amino acids. This table comes from immunoSEQ multiplex PCR, and its TCRdb copy is limited to in-frame clones, with some not included. The repertoire has more than 11,000 clones, about two thirds of them found once; the top ten carry 2.5% to 3.5%. Notes on this clone: Its antigen remains unknown.

Here the sequenced sample was PBMCs, taken after nivolumab (anti-PD-1) treatment. The chain employs TRBV11-2 and TRBJ2-1; possible D gene TRBD2, 6 bases. The sequence was collected from a person aged 40 to 85 with oral cavity squamous cell carcinoma. CDR3 sequence (DNA): TGTGCCAGCAGCCAAGTCTGGAGCGGGTCGAACTACAATGAGCAGTTCTTC. Translation: CASSQVWSGSNYNEQFF.